Each of the 14 T cell receptor beta chains below was sequenced from the same sample in a study of low-dose radiotherapy and immunotherapy resistance in tumors. Documented time point: after trial treatment. As for treatment: LDRT plus nivolumab, ipilimumab, low-dose cyclophosphamide and aspirin (RACIN trial). TCR amplification ran 20 PCR cycles using constant-region and V-primer adapter primers. In TCRdb, the reads were re-called with MiXCR into one record per CDR3 protein. Of some 52,000 distinct CDR3 sequences in the sample, roughly 33% were seen once. The sequences come from PBMCs, collected after low-dose radiotherapy plus immunotherapy. These receptors came from a male donor with rectosigmoid adenocarcinoma.

This clonotype was picked up one time. V usage is TRBV5-1 and J usage is TRBJ2-7, with D perhaps TRBD1 or TRBD2 (6 bases each). CDR1 and CDR2 from the germline V gene are SGHRS and YFSETQ. The germline V and J ends were trimmed by 2 bases and 2 bases, with 8 bases remaining between them. CDR3 size: 13 residues. Written as DNA, the CDR3 is TGCGCCAGCAGCTTAGGGGGGCCCTACGAGCAGTACTTC. Protein sequence: CASSLGGPYEQYF. Full variable domain (missing parts from reference TRBV5-1 and TRBJ2-7): KAGVTQTPRYLIKTRGQQVTLSCSPISGHRSVSWYQQTPGQGLQFLFEYFSETQRNKGNFPGRFSGRQFSNSRSEMNVSTLELGDSALYLCASSLGGPYEQYFGPGTRLTVT.

The chain joins TRBV5-1 to TRBJ1-5; 7 nucleotides agree with TRBD1. Germline-derived CDR1 and CDR2 are SGHRS and YFSETQ. The CDR3 is 15 amino acids. V lost 3 bases and J lost 1; bases outside the gene matches: 4. CDR3 residues: CASSSSGGSNQPQHF. The CDR3 coding sequence is TGCGCCAGCAGCTCCTCAGGGGGGAGCAATCAGCCCCAGCATTTT.

This clonotype was counted many times. V gene TRBV5-1 combines with J gene TRBJ2-6; tentative D call: TRBD1 (5 bases). This CDR3 region has 19 residues. From germline, CDR1 is SGHRS and CDR2 YFSETQ. Trimming cost V 0 bases and J 0 bases, with 16 bases left between them. CDR3 sequence: CASSLAEAGYGSGANVLTF. The DNA for the CDR3 is TGCGCCAGCAGCTTGGCCGAGGCAGGGTACGGCTCTGGGGCCAACGTCCTGACTTTC.

This clonotype was seen many times. V and J are TRBV5-4 and TRBJ2-7, with 13 bases that match TRBD2. The CDR3 loop spans 16 amino acids. Germline V gene data show CDR1 as SGHNT and CDR2 as YYREEE (reference sequence). V was pared by 0 bases and J by 1 base, with 1 base of the junction left unmatched. CDR3 region: CASSLGLAGGSYEQYF. The CDR3 DNA is TGTGCCAGCAGCTTGGGACTAGCGGGGGGATCCTACGAGCAGTACTTC. The variable domain in full, with the rest retrieved from reference TRBV5-4 and TRBJ2-7, is ETGVTQSPTHLIKTRGQQVTLRCSSQSGHNTVSWYQQALGQGPQFIFQYYREEENGRGNFPPRFSGLQFPNYSSELNVNALELDDSALYLCASSLGLAGGSYEQYFGPGTRLTVT.

The rearrangement uses TRBV18 and TRBJ2-7, with D perhaps TRBD1 (6 bases). Germline loops: CDR1 KGHSH, CDR2 LQKENI. The V gene lost 0 bases and the J gene lost 4 bases, with 19 bases spanning the gap. The CDR3 is 17 amino acids. This chain's CDR3 is CASSPPTGQGASYEQYF. CDR3 nucleotides: TGTGCCAGCTCACCACCCACGGGACAAGGCGCCTCGTACGAGCAGTACTTC.

Regarding this clonotype: It differs at one base from a far larger clone, so likely a read error. This chain connects TRBV13 to TRBJ1-5; D remains unclear. CDR1 and CDR2 from the germline V gene are PRHDT and FYEKMQ (reference sequence). Deletions cut 7 bases from V and 4 bases from J, with 14 bases between. The CDR3 has 14 residues. CDR3 in DNA: TGTGCCAGCAACATCGGACGCGTAAATCAGCCCCAGCATTTT. It encodes CASNIGRVNQPQHF.

This clonotype was recorded a few times. V gene TRBV6-2 or TRBV6-3 combines with J gene TRBJ2-3; 13 nucleotides align to TRBD2. Germline V gives CDR1 MNHEY, CDR2 SVGEGT. V lost 5 bases to trimming and J lost 6 bases; unmatched junction nucleotides: 8. This CDR3 region has 16 residues. The CDR3 region is CASSHRTSGRSDTQYF. The CDR3 DNA follows: TGTGCCAGCAGTCACCGGACTAGCGGGAGATCTGATACGCAGTATTTT.

This clonotype occurred a few times. The CDR3 here is CASSLGATGNRGYTF. The CDR3 bases are TGTGCCAGCAGCTTAGGTGCGACAGGGAATCGCGGCTACACCTTC. The rearrangement joins TRBV7-2 to TRBJ1-2, with 7 bases lining up with TRBD1. This CDR3 spans 15 amino acids. V was clipped by 1 base and J by 8 bases; unmatched bases: 10. Germline CDR1 SGHTA, CDR2 FQGNSA.

This clonotype was seen many times. CDR3 sequence reads: CASSWNSQETQYF. DNA of the CDR3: TGCGCCAGCAGCTGGAATTCACAAGAGACCCAGTACTTC. V usage is TRBV5-1 and J usage is TRBJ2-5; D gene unclear. The CDR3 consists of 13 residues. Trimming cost V 3 bases and J 2 bases, with 8 bases left between them. Germline V gene lookup returns CDR1 SGHRS and CDR2 YFSETQ.

This clonotype was detected only once. The V call is TRBV28, the J call TRBJ2-1; TRBD2 aligns across 13 bases. The CDR3 consists of 17 residues. Looked up from germline, CDR1 is MDHEN and CDR2 is SYDVKM. Losses at the gene ends were 6 bases for V and 1 base for J; bases not matched to a gene: 6. The CDR3 DNA sequence: TGTGCCAGCAGCCTACTAGCGGGAGGGCCGTCCTACAATGAGCAGTTCTTC. This encodes CASSLLAGGPSYNEQFF. Full variable domain (outside the CDR3, taken from reference TRBV28 and TRBJ2-1): DVKVTQSSRYLVKRTGEKVFLECVQDMDHENMFWYRQDPGLGLRLIYFSYDVKMKEKGDIPEGYSVSREKKERFSLILESASTNQTSMYLCASSLLAGGPSYNEQFFGPGTRLTVL.

The V call is TRBV5-1, the J call TRBJ2-7, with 7 bases matching TRBD2. Per germline, CDR1 SGHRS and CDR2 YFSETQ. V lost 4 bases and J lost 4; bases outside the gene matches: 8. The CDR3 covers 14 residues. CDR3: CASSTTGTTYEQYF. Here the CDR3 DNA reads TGCGCCAGCAGCACAACCGGGACTACATACGAGCAGTACTTC.

This chain links TRBV7-9 with TRBJ2-3, with TRBD2 identical over 10 bases. J gave up 5 bases and V 5 bases, and 4 bases lay outside the gene matches. This CDR3 contains 14 residues. Germline CDR1 SEHNR, CDR2 FQNEAQ (reference sequence). CDR3 sequence (DNA): TGTGCCAGCAGCCAGCGGGGGGGCCAAGATACGCAGTATTTT. Protein: CASSQRGGQDTQYF.

The V call is TRBV5-6, the J call TRBJ2-3, with 8 bases aligning to TRBD1. Looked up from germline, CDR1 is SGHDT and CDR2 is YYEEEE. This CDR3 is built from 17 residues. The ends lost 4 bases at V and 11 bases at J; junction bases unmatched: 21. The CDR3 DNA reads as TGTGCCAGCAGCCCGCGACAGGGGAACTTACTGTACAATGAGCAGTATTTT. Protein product: CASSPRQGNLLYNEQYF.

The sample holds many counts of this clonotype. This sequence joins TRBV27 and TRBJ2-7, with D possibly TRBD1 on 6 matching bases. V was trimmed by 5 bases and J by 1 base, leaving 9 bases between them. From germline, CDR1 is MNHEY and CDR2 SMNVEV (reference sequence). This CDR3 has 13 amino acids. The CDR3 DNA is TGTGCCAGCAGTACGGACAGTTCCTACGAGCAGTACTTC. This sequence encodes CASSTDSSYEQYF.